Following are 24 T cell receptor beta chains from one sample sequenced in a study of T cell repertoires in cytomegalovirus infection. These receptors' antigens are unknown. In TCRdb, the reads were re-called with MiXCR into one record per CDR3 protein. The sample contains about 700,000 distinct CDR3 sequences, 33% of which appear only once. The sample was cultured PBMCs, taken from culture after CMV antigen stimulation. These receptors came from a human donor in good health (CMV status not recorded). Some clones in this sample may be carry-over from other donors' samples.

The sample holds a few counts of this clonotype. This rearrangement joins TRBV12-3 or TRBV12-4 to TRBJ2-7; 8 bases line up with TRBD2. V dropped 8 bases and J dropped 6; count of bases not matched to a gene: 6. CDR3 length equals 12 residues. CDR3 protein: CASAGGGREQYF. The DNA of the CDR3 is TGTGCCAGCGCCGGGGGGGGTCGCGAGCAGTACTTC.

The chain recombines TRBV18 with TRBJ2-5; TRBD2 aligns across 11 bases. V dropped 2 bases and J dropped 4; count of bases not matched to a gene: 9. Germline CDR1 and CDR2: KGHSH and LQKENI. This CDR3 has 17 residues. The CDR3 DNA reads as TGTGCCAGCTCACCAAGTAGCGGGGGGGCCAGTGGAGAGACCCAGTACTTC. Amino acids: CASSPSSGGASGETQYF. The full variable domain, with the rest looked up from reference TRBV18 and TRBJ2-5, is NAGVMQNPRHLVRRRGQEARLRCSPMKGHSHVYWYRQLPEEGLKFMVYLQKENIIDESGMPKERFSAEFPKEGPSILRIQQVVRGDSAAYFCASSPSSGGASGETQYFGPGTRLLVL.

The table lists this clonotype with many counts. The V and J genes are TRBV7-6 and TRBJ1-1; 8 nucleotides match TRBD1. After removal of 5 bases from V and 5 bases from J, the junction contained 4 bases not matched to a gene. The CDR3 spans 13 residues. In germline, CDR1 is SGHVS, CDR2 FNYEAQ. In nucleotides, the CDR3 is TGTGCCAGCAGCACCCGGACAGGGACTGAAGCTTTCTTT. Protein: CASSTRTGTEAFF.

The V and J genes are TRBV4-3 and TRBJ2-3, with 8 bases fitting TRBD2. The trim removed 1 base at V and 0 bases at J, leaving 6 bases unmatched. This CDR3 region has 17 residues. Germline V CDR1 and CDR2: LGHNA, YSLEER. The CDR3 spells CASSQVLAVYSTDTQYF. The CDR3 nucleotides are TGCGCCAGCAGCCAAGTACTAGCGGTATACAGCACAGATACGCAGTATTTT.

This CDR3 is CASSSGGRGSGRRYEQFF. CDR3 nucleotide sequence: TGTGCCAGCAGCTCGGGGGGGAGGGGGAGTGGGCGACGTTATGAGCAGTTCTTC. The chain joins TRBV12-3 or TRBV12-4 to TRBJ2-1; 8 positions agree with TRBD2. The ends lost 6 bases at V and 8 bases at J; junction bases unmatched: 21. This CDR3 has 18 residues.

The V gene is TRBV2, the J gene TRBJ2-5; D is undetermined. Trimming took 4 bases from V and 5 from J, leaving 5 bases between them. CDR3 size: 11 residues. Germline CDR1 SNHLY, CDR2 FYNNEI. Here the CDR3 DNA reads TGTGCCAGCAGTGTCATGGAGACCCAGTACTTC. Translation gives CASSVMETQYF.

The genes are TRBV29-1 and TRBJ2-1; D perhaps matches TRBD2 (6 bases). Trimming took off 3 bases at V and 2 bases at J, with 8 bases between the two ends. The CDR3 totals 13 residues. The germline CDR1 and CDR2 sequences are SQVTM and ANQGSEA. The chain's CDR3 is CSVEWGAYNEQFF. The CDR3 bases are TGCAGCGTTGAGTGGGGGGCCTACAATGAGCAGTTCTTC.

V usage is TRBV5-1 and J usage is TRBJ1-5; 7 bases agree with TRBD1. Trimming at V came to 5 bases and at J to 5 bases, leaving 7 bases not matched to a gene. The germline V gene has CDR1 SGHRS and CDR2 YFSETQ. This CDR3 contains 14 residues. DNA of the CDR3: TGCGCCAGCAGAGTAGGGACAGCCGATCAGCCCCAGCATTTT. It is translated as CASRVGTADQPQHF.

The chain recombines TRBV2 with TRBJ2-7; 8 nucleotides line up with TRBD1. The germline gives CDR1 SNHLY, CDR2 FYNNEI. The CDR3 totals 14 residues. Losses at the gene ends were 4 bases for V and 3 bases for J; bases not matched to a gene: 5. The CDR3 sequence is CASSGARGLYEQYF. The CDR3 DNA reads as TGTGCCAGCAGTGGAGCCAGGGGGCTCTACGAGCAGTACTTC.

The rearrangement joins TRBV6-1 to TRBJ2-1; 12 positions agree with TRBD2. The germline gives CDR1 MNHNS, CDR2 SASEGT. V was clipped by 8 bases and J by 7 bases; unmatched bases: 15. This CDR3 contains 17 residues. CDR3 protein: CASVGLAGWGEGNEQFF. In nucleotides, the CDR3 is TGTGCCAGCGTCGGACTAGCGGGATGGGGGGAGGGAAATGAGCAGTTCTTC.

The gene calls are TRBV19 and TRBJ1-2; possible D gene TRBD1, 5 bases. Germline V gene lookup returns CDR1 LNHDA and CDR2 SQIVND (reference sequence). Trimming shortened V by 10 bases and J by 1 base, and 16 bases separated the two germline ends. The CDR3 sequence is 14 residues long. The CDR3 coding sequence is TGTGCCACCCTCGACTGGGGGATTAACTATGGCTACACCTTC. Amino acids: CATLDWGINYGYTF.

This clonotype has just a few counts. The chain uses TRBV20-1 and TRBJ2-3; D may be TRBD2 (6 bases). Germline CDR1 DFQATT, CDR2 SNEGSKA (reference sequence). The ends were cut back, 1 base at V and 0 bases at J, with 11 bases in the middle. CDR3 size: 15 residues. The CDR3 is CSARVAETSTDTQYF. In nucleotides, the CDR3 is TGCAGTGCTAGAGTAGCGGAGACTAGCACAGATACGCAGTATTTT.

The gene calls are TRBV6-5 and TRBJ2-1; 11 positions agree with TRBD2. The CDR3 loop spans 18 amino acids. Germline values: CDR1 MNHEY, CDR2 SVGAGI. The ends lost 0 bases at V and 4 bases at J; junction bases unmatched: 8. CDR3 residues: CASSYSLLAGVLYNEQFF. DNA of the CDR3: TGTGCCAGCAGTTACTCTTTACTAGCGGGAGTACTATACAATGAGCAGTTCTTC.

The chain's CDR3 is CASSLGASGRPQRNIQYF. CDR3 nucleotide sequence: TGTGCCAGCAGCTTAGGAGCTAGCGGGAGGCCTCAGAGGAACATTCAGTACTTC. The chain has TRBV7-2 and TRBJ2-4; TRBD2 aligns across 11 bases. Trimming removed 1 base from V and 7 bases from J; junction bases left unmatched: 12. The CDR3 sequence is 18 residues long. CDR1 SGHTA and CDR2 FQGNSA come from the germline V gene.

The chain has TRBV4-2 and TRBJ2-3; 9 bases are shared with TRBD2. V was pared by 0 bases and J by 5 bases, with 9 bases of the junction left unmatched. Germline V CDR1 and CDR2: LGHNA, YNFKEQ. This CDR3 comprises 17 residues. CDR3 in amino acids: CASSQDPRGGRRDTQYF. The CDR3 DNA reads TGTGCCAGCAGCCAAGATCCGCGGGGGGGCCGAAGAGATACGCAGTATTTT.

The chain couples TRBV4-1 to TRBJ1-6; weak D call: TRBD1 (5 bases). Germline assignment: CDR1 MGHRA and CDR2 YSYEKL. The CDR3 sequence is 14 residues long. V was clipped by 3 bases and J by 6 bases, with 9 bases between them. CDR3 nucleotide sequence: TGCGCCAGCAGCCAGACAGTCCGTAATTCACCCCTCCACTTT. As protein: CASSQTVRNSPLHF.

The chain joins TRBV7-2 to TRBJ2-3, with 7 bases matching TRBD2. Germline CDR1 and CDR2: SGHTA and FQGNSA. V lost 6 bases, J lost 5 bases, and 11 bases stayed unmatched. The CDR3 runs 15 residues. As DNA, the CDR3 is TGTGCCAGCAGTTTAAGGGCGGGAGTCGGAGATACGCAGTATTTT. Its protein is CASSLRAGVGDTQYF.

V gene TRBV6-2 or TRBV6-3 combines with J gene TRBJ2-3, with 10 bases lining up with TRBD2. J was trimmed by 5 bases and V by 6 bases; bases with no gene match: 8. CDR3 length: 15 residues. The germline gives CDR1 MNHEY, CDR2 SVGEGT. As DNA, the CDR3 is TGTGCCAGCAGGACGAGCGGGAGGGACAGAGATACGCAGTATTTT. Its protein product is CASRTSGRDRDTQYF.

This chain joins TRBV2 and TRBJ2-3; TRBD2 matches 7 bases. J gave up 2 bases and V 4 bases, and 6 bases lay outside the gene matches. The CDR3 extends over 15 amino acids. CDR1 is SNHLY and CDR2 is FYNNEI in the germline V gene. CDR3 sequence: CASSAQRGPTDTQYF. The CDR3 DNA is TGTGCCAGCAGTGCGCAGCGGGGCCCCACAGATACGCAGTATTTT. The whole variable domain, remainder taken from reference TRBV2 and TRBJ2-3, is EPEVTQTPSHQVTQMGQEVILRCVPISNHLYFYWYRQILGQKVEFLVSFYNNEISEKSEIFDDQFSVERPDGSNFTLKIRSTKLEDSAMYFCASSAQRGPTDTQYFGPGTRLTVL.

The sample holds a few counts of this clonotype. The chain combines TRBV28 with TRBJ2-5, with 7 bases lining up with TRBD1. CDR1 MDHEN and CDR2 SYDVKM come from the germline V gene. The CDR3 has 15 amino acids. V gave up 8 bases and J gave up 0 bases; unmatched junction bases: 9. CDR3 sequence (DNA): TGTGCCAGCGTTCCCGGGACAGCCTACCAAGAGACCCAGTACTTC. It is translated as CASVPGTAYQETQYF.

The rearrangement uses TRBV20-1 and TRBJ1-5; 9 bases fit TRBD1. CDR3 size: 15 residues. In germline, CDR1 is DFQATT, CDR2 SNEGSKA (reference sequence). V dropped 5 bases and J dropped 3; count of bases not matched to a gene: 8. CDR3: CSAANRGRVNQPQHF. CDR3 bases: TGCAGTGCTGCAAACAGGGGGCGAGTCAATCAGCCCCAGCATTTT.

This clonotype was picked up a small number of times. This chain links TRBV28 with TRBJ2-3, with 8 bases lining up with TRBD2. V gave up 2 bases and J gave up 2 bases; unmatched junction bases: 6. CDR3 length equals 16 residues. The germline CDR1 and CDR2 sequences are MDHEN and SYDVKM. CDR3 nucleotides: TGTGCCAGCAGTTTAGGGCTAGCGGGCTTCACAGATACGCAGTATTTT. Its translation: CASSLGLAGFTDTQYF.

The chain employs TRBV30 and TRBJ2-7; no firm D call. Looked up from germline, CDR1 is GTSNPN and CDR2 is SVGIG (reference sequence). This CDR3 is 15 amino acids long. Trimming left V 2 bases short and J 4 bases short, with 18 bases between. DNA of the CDR3: TGTGCCTGGAGTCCCTTTGTTGGCAGACCTTACGAGCAGTACTTC. Its translation is CAWSPFVGRPYEQYF.

This clonotype was observed a handful of times. This CDR3 reads CRPGLAGEYNEQFF. The CDR3, as DNA: TGCAGGCCGGGACTAGCGGGGGAATACAATGAGCAGTTCTTC. The chain couples TRBV20-1 to TRBJ2-1, with 14 nucleotides matching TRBD2. This CDR3 comprises 14 residues. CDR1 DFQATT and CDR2 SNEGSKA come from the germline V gene (reference sequence).